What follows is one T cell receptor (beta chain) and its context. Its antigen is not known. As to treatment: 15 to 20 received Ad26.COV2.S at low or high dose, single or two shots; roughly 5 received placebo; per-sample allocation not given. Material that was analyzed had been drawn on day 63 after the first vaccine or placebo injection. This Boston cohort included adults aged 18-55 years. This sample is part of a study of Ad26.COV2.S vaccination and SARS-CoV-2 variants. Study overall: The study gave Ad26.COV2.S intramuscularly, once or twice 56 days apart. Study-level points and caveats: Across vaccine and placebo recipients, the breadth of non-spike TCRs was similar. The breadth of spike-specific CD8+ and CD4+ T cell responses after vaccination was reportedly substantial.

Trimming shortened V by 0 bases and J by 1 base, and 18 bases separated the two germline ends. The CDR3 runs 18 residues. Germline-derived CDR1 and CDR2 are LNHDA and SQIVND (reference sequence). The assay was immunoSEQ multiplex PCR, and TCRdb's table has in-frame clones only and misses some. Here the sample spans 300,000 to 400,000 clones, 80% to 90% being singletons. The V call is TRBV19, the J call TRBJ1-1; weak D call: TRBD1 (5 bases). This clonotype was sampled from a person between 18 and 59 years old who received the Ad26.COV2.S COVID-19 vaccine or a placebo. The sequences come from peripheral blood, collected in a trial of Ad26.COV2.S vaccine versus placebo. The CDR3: CASSIDLGRLPRNTEAFF. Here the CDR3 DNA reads TGTGCCAGTAGTATAGACCTGGGGCGACTCCCGAGGAACACTGAAGCTTTCTTT.